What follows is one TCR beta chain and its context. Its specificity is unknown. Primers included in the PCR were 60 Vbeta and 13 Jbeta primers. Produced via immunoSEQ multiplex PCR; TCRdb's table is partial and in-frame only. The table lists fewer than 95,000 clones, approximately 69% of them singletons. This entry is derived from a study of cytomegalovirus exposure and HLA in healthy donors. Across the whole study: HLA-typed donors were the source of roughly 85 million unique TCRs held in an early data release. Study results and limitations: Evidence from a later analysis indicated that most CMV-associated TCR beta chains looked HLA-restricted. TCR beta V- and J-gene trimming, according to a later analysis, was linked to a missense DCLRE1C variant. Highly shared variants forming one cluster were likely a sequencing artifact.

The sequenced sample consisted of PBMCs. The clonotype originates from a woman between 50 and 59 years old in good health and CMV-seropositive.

The CDR3 DNA reads TGCGCCAGCAGTCAATCATGGTCGAGAGTAGGGGAAGGGTACGGGAACACTGAAGCTTTCTTT. Amino acid sequence: CASSQSWSRVGEGYGNTEAFF. The chain uses TRBV23-1 and TRBJ1-1; D is possibly TRBD1 (5 bases). TRBV23-1 counts as an open reading frame of uncertain function. This CDR3 is 21 amino acids long. Trimming pared 0 bases from V and 1 base from J, leaving 27 bases between.